The rows below give T cell receptor beta chains drawn from one sample of a study of T cell responses to AZD1222 COVID-19 vaccine. Some clones are missing from TCRdb's copy, which holds only in-frame ones; the method was immunoSEQ multiplex PCR. The sample shows some 120,000 clones, around 91% of them seen only once. The sequencing here drew on peripheral blood, taken 28 days after the second AZD1222 dose. These receptors all stem from an adult who received the AZD1222 COVID-19 vaccine. Each CDR3 is given with its conserved first and last residue. The D gene is left open where the match is weak. Expanded clones are given a class, and other clones once, few, many or no size at all.

j_call d_call cdr3_length clone_size v_call cdr3_aa cdr3_nt
TRBJ1-2 NA 13 NA TRBV28 CASSLGQFYGYTF TGTGCCAGCAGTTTAGGACAATTCTATGGCTACACCTTC
TRBJ2-2 TRBD2 17 NA TRBV5-4 CASSSGGLAGYGGELFF TGTGCCAGCAGCTCTGGCGGGCTAGCGGGATACGGCGGGGAGCTGTTTTTT
TRBJ1-4 NA 12 NA TRBV28 CASSKTEEKLFF TGTGCCAGCAGTAAGACAGAGGAAAAACTGTTTTTT
TRBJ1-3 TRBD1 14 NA TRBV28 CASRETGTGNTIYF TGTGCCAGCAGGGAGACAGGGACTGGAAACACCATATATTTT
TRBJ2-5 NA 13 few TRBV5-1 CASSGQGQETQYF TGCGCCAGCAGCGGGCAGGGGCAAGAGACCCAGTACTTC
TRBJ2-2 NA 13 few TRBV18 CASSPFSAGELFF TGTGCCAGCTCACCGTTTTCCGCCGGGGAGCTGTTTTTT
TRBJ1-1 NA 13 NA TRBV19 CASSLGLNTEAFF TGTGCCAGTAGCCTTGGACTCAACACTGAAGCTTTCTTT
TRBJ2-7 NA 14 NA TRBV7-9 CASSLAVHPREQYF TGTGCCAGCAGCTTAGCAGTACATCCCCGGGAGCAGTACTTC
TRBJ1-4 NA 15 NA TRBV15 CATSRETTTNEKLFF TGTGCCACCAGCAGAGAAACCACAACTAATGAAAAACTGTTTTTT
TRBJ1-1 TRBD1 17 NA TRBV11-3 CASSLDLGNRGNTEAFF TGTGCCAGCAGCTTAGATCTAGGAAACAGGGGGAACACTGAAGCTTTCTTT
TRBJ1-4 TRBD1 12 once TRBV19 CASSSPDRELFF TGTGCCAGTAGTTCCCCGGACAGGGAACTGTTTTTT
TRBJ2-1 TRBD2 15 NA TRBV28 CASSPPGTRSREQFF TGTGCCAGCAGTCCCCCCGGGACTAGGAGTCGGGAGCAGTTCTTC
TRBJ2-7 TRBD1 15 once TRBV13 CASSSRRDSYYEQYF TGTGCCAGCAGCTCCCGACGGGACAGCTACTACGAGCAGTACTTC
TRBJ1-1 NA 17 NA TRBV19 CASRQRGRGGSNTEAFF TGTGCCAGTAGACAAAGAGGCCGAGGGGGGTCAAACACTGAAGCTTTCTTT
TRBJ1-1 NA 15 NA TRBV7-9 CASSYGAGAITEAFF TGTGCCAGCAGCTATGGGGCAGGGGCGATCACTGAAGCTTTCTTT
TRBJ1-6 TRBD1 14 NA TRBV4-2 CASSPGQTNSPLHF TGTGCCAGCAGCCCGGGACAGACGAATTCACCCCTCCACTTT
TRBJ2-1 TRBD2 18 NA TRBV10-2 CASSESEKGLAGYNEQFF TGCGCCAGCAGTGAGTCGGAAAAGGGACTAGCGGGATACAATGAGCAGTTCTTC
TRBJ1-6 TRBD1 15 NA TRBV6-4 CASMLDAGGNSPLHF TGTGCCAGCATGTTGGACGCAGGGGGCAATTCACCCCTCCACTTT
TRBJ1-2 TRBD1 13 NA TRBV29-1 CSVVTGVGYGYTF TGCAGCGTTGTAACAGGGGTGGGCTATGGCTACACCTTC
TRBJ1-1 TRBD1 17 NA TRBV19 CASSIFRDRTAGPEAFF TGTGCCAGTAGTATCTTCCGGGACAGAACTGCGGGGCCTGAAGCTTTCTTT
TRBJ1-2 NA 14 NA TRBV7-9 CASSLNGGRDGYTF TGTGCCAGCAGCTTAAACGGGGGCAGGGATGGCTACACCTTC
TRBJ2-1 NA 12 NA TRBV27 CASSLSERLYFF TGTGCCAGCAGTTTATCGGAGAGACTTTACTTCTTC
TRBJ2-1 NA 15 NA TRBV15 CATSRDRPRVNEQFF TGTGCCACCAGCAGAGATCGTCCTAGAGTGAATGAGCAGTTCTTC
TRBJ1-2 TRBD1 16 NA TRBV5-1 CASSLAGQGLGYGYTF TGCGCCAGCAGCTTGGCCGGACAGGGACTCGGCTATGGCTACACCTTC
TRBJ1-1 TRBD1 13 NA TRBV10-1 CASSEGTVTEAFF TGCGCCAGCAGTGAAGGGACAGTAACTGAAGCTTTCTTT
TRBJ1-1 TRBD1 14 NA TRBV9 CASSTPDRATEAFF TGTGCCAGCAGCACCCCGGACAGGGCGACTGAAGCTTTCTTT
TRBJ1-5 TRBD1 15 NA TRBV2 CASSEGGQGLQPQHF TGTGCCAGCAGTGAAGGGGGACAGGGGCTACAGCCCCAGCATTTT
TRBJ2-5 TRBD1 14 NA TRBV30 CAWSVQGARETQYF TGTGCCTGGAGTGTACAGGGGGCGCGGGAGACCCAGTACTTC
TRBJ1-3 NA 18 few TRBV5-1 CASSLGPFGPSPGNTIYF TGCGCCAGCAGCTTGGGACCATTTGGGCCCAGCCCTGGAAACACCATATATTTT
TRBJ2-7 TRBD1 16 NA TRBV6-1 CASSEAAGQGSYEQYF TGTGCCAGCAGTGAAGCGGCGGGACAGGGAAGCTACGAGCAGTACTTC
TRBJ2-1 TRBD2 14 NA TRBV5-4 CASSTWTSDDEQFF TGTGCCAGCAGCACCTGGACTAGCGACGATGAGCAGTTCTTC
TRBJ2-2 TRBD2 19 once TRBV11-2 CASSSNLHTSGVNTGELFF TGTGCCAGCAGCTCGAACCTCCACACTAGCGGGGTCAACACCGGGGAGCTGTTTTTT
TRBJ2-1 TRBD1 13 NA TRBV7-9 CASRSTGDGEQFF TGTGCCAGCAGGTCTACAGGGGACGGTGAGCAGTTCTTC